A single sample is the source of the 10 T cell receptor beta chains below, sequenced in a study of T cell repertoires in cytomegalovirus infection. Their specific antigens are unknown. TCRdb ran MiXCR on the reads and lists one entry per CDR3 protein. Of 800,000 to 950,000 distinct CDR3 sequences in the sample, about 30% were seen once. The sample was cultured CD8+ T cells from PBMCs, taken from culture after CMV antigen stimulation. These receptors all stem from a human donor in good health (CMV status not recorded). Some clones in this sample may be carry-over from other donors' samples.

This clonotype occurred a few times. This chain joins TRBV6-5 and TRBJ1-5; D ambiguous. The CDR3 is 15 residues long. With 0 bases removed from V and 6 bases from J, the gap between germline ends came to 12 bases. CDR1 and CDR2 (germline): MNHEY, SVGAGI. The CDR3 DNA reads TGTGCCAGCAGTTACTCTATGGGTAAGGGTCAGCCCCAGCATTTT. Residues: CASSYSMGKGQPQHF.

There are a few counts of this clonotype. The CDR3 DNA follows: TGTGCCAGCAGCATGACAGGGGGGGAAGAAAAACTGTTTTTT. It yields the protein CASSMTGGEEKLFF. The V gene is TRBV7-6, the J gene TRBJ1-4; TRBD1 matches 9 bases. The CDR3 covers 14 residues. CDR1 and CDR2 from the germline V gene are SGHVS and FNYEAQ. Trimming removed 5 bases from V and 8 bases from J; junction bases left unmatched: 6.

This chain connects TRBV11-2 to TRBJ1-1; no clear D gene. The CDR3 sequence is 15 residues long. The V end lost 1 base, the J end lost 4 bases, and 13 bases lay between the germline ends. In germline, CDR1 is SGHAT, CDR2 FQNNGV. The CDR3 nucleotides read TGTGCCAGCAGCTTAGTTGGGGTTTTGGGCACTGAAGCTTTCTTT. This translates into CASSLVGVLGTEAFF.

This clonotype was observed many times. The chain is built from TRBV7-2 and TRBJ2-5; D is uncertain. The ends were cut back, 5 bases at V and 2 bases at J, with 15 bases in the middle. The CDR3 spans 15 residues. CDR1 and CDR2 from the germline V gene are SGHTA and FQGNSA. CDR3 sequence (DNA): TGTGCCAGCAGCCCTGGACCGAACTTTCAAGAGACCCAGTACTTC. Amino acid sequence: CASSPGPNFQETQYF.

This clonotype was seen a handful of times. V gene TRBV6-8 combines with J gene TRBJ1-2, with 8 bases lining up with TRBD1. Trimming took 2 bases from V and 8 from J; bases not matched to a gene: 10. Per germline, CDR1 MNHGY and CDR2 SAAAGT. The CDR3 covers 15 residues. CDR3 bases: TGTGCCAGCAGTTACCCGGACAGGGAAAGAACGGGCTACACCTTC. Translating gives CASSYPDRERTGYTF.

This clonotype was detected a few times. The V gene is TRBV15, the J gene TRBJ2-1, with a possible D match to TRBD1 (8 bases). This CDR3 comprises 15 residues. Germline V gene sequence: CDR1 LNHNV, CDR2 YYDKDF (reference sequence). The V end lost 1 base, the J end lost 6 bases, and 13 bases lay between the germline ends. The CDR3 here is CATSRGAGTGNEQFF. In DNA, the CDR3 is TGTGCCACCAGCAGAGGAGCGGGGACAGGCAATGAGCAGTTCTTC.

This clonotype was detected ten times or more. The rearrangement links TRBV7-9 to TRBJ1-2; D is uncertain. The germline V gene has CDR1 SEHNR and CDR2 FQNEAQ (reference sequence). The CDR3 is made up of 15 amino acids. V lost 1 base, J lost 4 bases, and 13 bases lay in between. The CDR3 DNA reads TGTGCCAGCAGCTTAGGGCGGCGATCGGTCTATGGCTACACCTTC. This codes for CASSLGRRSVYGYTF.

V is TRBV7-9 and J is TRBJ2-5; D is possibly TRBD1 or TRBD2 (5 bases each). V was pared by 5 bases and J by 1 base, with 11 bases between. Germline V gene data show CDR1 as SEHNR and CDR2 as FQNEAQ (reference sequence). This CDR3 is built from 14 residues. CDR3 protein: CASSTQGVQETQYF. In nucleotides, the CDR3 is TGTGCCAGCAGCACCCAGGGAGTCCAAGAGACCCAGTACTTC.

In its sample, this clonotype was seen many times. The rearrangement links TRBV7-2 to TRBJ1-1; 8 bases are a match to TRBD1. V lost 5 bases, J lost 1 base, and 9 bases stayed unmatched. The CDR3 sequence is 16 residues long. The germline gives CDR1 SGHTA, CDR2 FQGNSA. The CDR3 spells CASSPDRGRRNTEAFF. DNA for the CDR3: TGTGCCAGCAGCCCAGACAGGGGTAGGAGGAACACTGAAGCTTTCTTT.

This clonotype was seen ten or more times. The gene calls are TRBV7-9 and TRBJ2-7; possibly TRBD2 for D (6 bases). The length of the CDR3 is 13 residues. With 4 bases removed from V and 5 bases from J, the gap between germline ends came to 12 bases. Germline values: CDR1 SEHNR, CDR2 FQNEAQ (reference sequence). CDR3 DNA sequence: TGTGCCAGCAGCTCCCGGGAGAGGGACGAGCAGTACTTC. Translated, it gives CASSSRERDEQYF.